The subject of this entry is one TCR beta chain. The sample is drawn from a study of blood T cell repertoires in COVID-19. Clones were sequenced by immunoSEQ multiplex PCR, and TCRdb holds only the in-frame ones, with some missing. The sample shows around 40,000 clones, 85% to 95% of them seen only once. CDR1 and CDR2 (germline): SGHTA, FQGNSA. This CDR3 has 16 amino acids. Germline trimming cut 7 bases from V and 2 bases from J; bases unmatched to any gene: 8. This TCR derives from a human donor with active COVID-19. The donor label of this sample is uncertain. The sequencing input was peripheral blood. The chain employs TRBV7-2 and TRBJ2-3; TRBD2 agrees at 11 bases. The DNA for the CDR3 is TGTGCCAGCACCCCACTAGCGGGAGCCCTCACAGATACGCAGTATTTT. Protein: CASTPLAGALTDTQYF.